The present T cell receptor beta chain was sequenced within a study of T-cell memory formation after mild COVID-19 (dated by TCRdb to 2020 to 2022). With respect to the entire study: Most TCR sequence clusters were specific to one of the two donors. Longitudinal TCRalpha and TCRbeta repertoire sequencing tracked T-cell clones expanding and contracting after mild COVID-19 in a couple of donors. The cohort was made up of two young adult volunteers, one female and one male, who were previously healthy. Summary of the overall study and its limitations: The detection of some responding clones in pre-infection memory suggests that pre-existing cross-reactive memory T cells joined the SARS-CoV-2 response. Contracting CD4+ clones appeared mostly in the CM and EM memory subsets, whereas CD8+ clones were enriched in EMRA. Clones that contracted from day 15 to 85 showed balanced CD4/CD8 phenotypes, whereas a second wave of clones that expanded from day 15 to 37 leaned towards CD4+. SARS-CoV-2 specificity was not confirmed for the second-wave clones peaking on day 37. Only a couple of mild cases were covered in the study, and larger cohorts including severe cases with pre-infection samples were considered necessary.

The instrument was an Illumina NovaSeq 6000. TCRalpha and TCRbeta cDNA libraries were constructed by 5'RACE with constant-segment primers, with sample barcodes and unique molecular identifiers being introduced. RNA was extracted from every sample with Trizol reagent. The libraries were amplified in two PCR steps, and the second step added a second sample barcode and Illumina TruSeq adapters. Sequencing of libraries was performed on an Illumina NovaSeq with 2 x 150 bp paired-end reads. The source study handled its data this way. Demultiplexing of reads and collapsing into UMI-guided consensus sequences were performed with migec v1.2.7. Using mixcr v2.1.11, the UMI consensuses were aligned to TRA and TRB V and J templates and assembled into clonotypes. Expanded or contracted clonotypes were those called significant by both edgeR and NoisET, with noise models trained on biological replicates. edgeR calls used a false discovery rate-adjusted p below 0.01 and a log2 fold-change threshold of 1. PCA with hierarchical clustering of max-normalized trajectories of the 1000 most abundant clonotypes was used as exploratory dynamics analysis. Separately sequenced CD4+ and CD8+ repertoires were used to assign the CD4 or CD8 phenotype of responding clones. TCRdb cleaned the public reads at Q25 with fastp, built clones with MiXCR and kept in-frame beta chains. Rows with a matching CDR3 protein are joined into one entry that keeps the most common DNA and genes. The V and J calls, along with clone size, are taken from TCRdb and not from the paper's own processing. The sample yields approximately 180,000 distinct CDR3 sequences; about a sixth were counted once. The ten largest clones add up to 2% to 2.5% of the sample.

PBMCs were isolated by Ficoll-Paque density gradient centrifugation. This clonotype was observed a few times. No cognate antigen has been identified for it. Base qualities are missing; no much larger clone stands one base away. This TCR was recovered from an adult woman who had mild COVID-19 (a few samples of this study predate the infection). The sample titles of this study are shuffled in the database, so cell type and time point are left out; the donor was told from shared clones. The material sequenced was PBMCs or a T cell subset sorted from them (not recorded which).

The base sequence is TGCAGTGCTAGTCAAGCTAGCGGGGGCCGGGGAACCCAGTACTTC. It translates as CSASQASGGRGTQYF. Recombination joined TRBV20-1 with TRBJ2-5, with 10 bases matching TRBD2. Here V drops 3 bases and J drops 8 bases, and the junction holds 12 bases not matched to any gene. The germline V gene encodes CDR1 DFQATT and CDR2 SNEGSKA (reference sequence). The CDR3 sequence holds 15 residues, the cysteine and phenylalanine included. Only the CDR3 portion is preserved as DNA: 45 bases, with reading frame beginning at the first base.